The sequence of this T cell receptor (beta chain) was determined in a study of PD-1 blockade in mismatch repair-deficient tumors. Whole-study context: Patients had approximately 13 mismatch repair-deficient cancer types and were previously treated and progressing.

Data came from immunoSEQ multiplex PCR; TCRdb stores just in-frame clones and leaves some out. The sample lists tens of thousands of clones, around 73% occurring once. Points on this clone: As yet, its antigen is unknown.

The CDR3 runs 18 residues. The germline V gene encodes CDR1 LGHNA and CDR2 YNFKEQ. Trimming took 4 bases from V and 3 from J; bases not matched to a gene: 14. Every patient had mismatch repair deficiency by PCR or immunohistochemistry. The TCR-sequenced patients were a few responders to pembrolizumab. Study findings and constraints: Rapid post-treatment expansion, then contraction, generally preceding radiologic response, marked tumor-resident clones.

This chain joins TRBV4-2 and TRBJ2-2; the match to TRBD2 covers 7 bases. The sample in question was peripheral blood, obtained 4 weeks after starting pembrolizumab. This TCR was recovered from an adult with mismatch repair-deficient cancer. The CDR3 coding sequence is TGTGCCAGCAGCCCAGATGGGGGGGGGAGGGTCGACACCGGGGAGCTGTTTTTT. Its protein is CASSPDGGGRVDTGELFF.